This paragraph reports one T cell receptor beta chain. This entry is derived from a study of OX40 agonist ivuxolimab in advanced cancers. At the level of the study: Three partial responders included one hepatocellular carcinoma patient and two cutaneous melanoma patients.

Sequencing used immunoSEQ multiplex PCR; TCRdb keeps in-frame clones, though not all of them. Counted here are 6,000 to 9,000 clones, 74% occurring once; the ten biggest clones make up around 25%. The CDR3 totals 16 residues. Trimming at V came to 1 base and at J to 7 bases, leaving 7 bases not matched to a gene. Germline V gene lookup returns CDR1 LGHNA and CDR2 YSLEER. The source of this sequence is an adult with an advanced solid tumor such as melanoma, head and neck, liver or kidney cancer. Here the sequenced sample was CD4+ or CD8+ T cells sorted from blood, taken in a trial of the OX40 agonist ivuxolimab. The V and J genes are TRBV4-3 and TRBJ2-2, with 9 bases identical to TRBD2. The CDR3 protein is CASSQGWGSGSGELFF. The CDR3 DNA is TGCGCCAGCAGCCAAGGGTGGGGTAGCGGGAGCGGGGAGCTGTTTTTT.